A single sample is the source of the 26 T cell receptor beta chains below, sequenced in a study of T cell responses to AZD1222 COVID-19 vaccine. Sequencing was performed with immunoSEQ multiplex PCR; in TCRdb, only in-frame clones are kept and a portion is missing. The sample lists tens of thousands of clones; less than 95% were seen once. Sequenced material: peripheral blood, taken 28 days after the second AZD1222 dose. These receptors were collected from an adult who received the AZD1222 COVID-19 vaccine.

The chain links TRBV7-9 to TRBJ1-4, with TRBD1 matching over 8 bases. The CDR3 loop spans 16 amino acids. V lost 4 bases and J lost 3; bases outside the gene matches: 7. Germline values: CDR1 SEHNR, CDR2 FQNEAQ (reference sequence). This CDR3 reads CASSSRQGQANEKLFF. As DNA, the CDR3 is TGTGCCAGCAGCTCCCGACAGGGACAGGCTAATGAAAAACTGTTTTTT.

This clone has only one observation. The genes are TRBV30 and TRBJ1-2; no definite D call. This CDR3 comprises 12 residues. V was shortened by 1 base and J by 8 bases, with 11 bases between the two germline ends. Germline V gives CDR1 GTSNPN, CDR2 SVGIG (reference sequence). The CDR3 sequence: CAWSAGVWGYTF. Here the CDR3 DNA reads TGTGCCTGGAGTGCTGGGGTCTGGGGCTACACCTTC. Using reference TRBV30 and TRBJ1-2 for the parts outside the CDR3, the full variable domain is SQTIHQWPATLVQPVGSPLSLECTVEGTSNPNLYWYRQAAGRGLQLLFYSVGIGQISSEVPQNLSASRPQDRQFILSSKKLLLSDSGFYLCAWSAGVWGYTFGSGTRLTVV.

The chain combines TRBV6-2 or TRBV6-3 with TRBJ2-5; 13 bases line up with TRBD2. This CDR3 spans 17 amino acids. After removal of 5 bases from V and 5 bases from J, the junction contained 11 bases not matched to a gene. Looked up from germline, CDR1 is MNHEY and CDR2 is SVGEGT. The CDR3 region has the DNA TGTGCCAGCAGTCCCTCCCGACTAGCGGGGGGTCGGGAGACCCAGTACTTC. It encodes CASSPSRLAGGRETQYF.

This clone came up a few times. This rearrangement joins TRBV27 to TRBJ2-3; TRBD2 matches 13 bases. The V segment lost 5 bases and the J segment 6 bases; nucleotides outside the gene matches: 8. This CDR3 comprises 16 residues. Germline loops: CDR1 MNHEY, CDR2 SMNVEV (reference sequence). For the CDR3, the DNA is TGTGCCAGCAGTCCTAGACTAGCGGGGGGTATGGATACGCAGTATTTT. It translates to CASSPRLAGGMDTQYF.

The chain uses TRBV7-2 and TRBJ2-1, with TRBD2 matching over 10 bases. CDR1 and CDR2 from the germline V gene are SGHTA and FQGNSA. After removal of 1 base from V and 3 bases from J, the junction contained 12 bases not matched to a gene. The CDR3 runs to 19 residues. CDR3 bases: TGTGCCAGCAGCTTAGGTTTAGCGGGGGGCTCCTCAATCTACAATGAGCAGTTCTTC. Translation gives CASSLGLAGGSSIYNEQFF.

This chain connects TRBV27 to TRBJ2-6; 7 positions agree with TRBD2. The CDR3 is made up of 15 amino acids. Germline V CDR1 and CDR2: MNHEY, SMNVEV (reference sequence). V lost 6 bases and J lost 1; bases outside the gene matches: 3. The CDR3 reads CASSSGGSGANVLTF. CDR3 nucleotides: TGTGCCAGCAGCTCGGGGGGATCTGGGGCCAACGTCCTGACTTTC.

The DNA for the CDR3 is TGTGCCAGCAGCCGTACGAGGGGGCAGCCCCAGCATTTT. This sequence encodes CASSRTRGQPQHF. The J gene is TRBJ1-5, the V gene TRBV3-1 (or the pseudogene TRBV3-2); D is possibly TRBD1 (6 bases). V lost 4 bases to trimming and J lost 7 bases, with 11 bases between them. The CDR3 spans 13 residues. CDR1 LGHDT and CDR2 YNNKEL come from the germline V gene (reference sequence).

The chain joins TRBV6-5 to TRBJ1-1; 8 bases match TRBD1. V lost 8 bases and J lost 11; bases outside the gene matches: 16. The CDR3 spans 14 residues. The germline V gene encodes CDR1 MNHEY and CDR2 SVGAGI. CDR3 sequence: CASFQGARNTRAFF. The CDR3, as DNA: TGTGCCAGCTTTCAGGGGGCACGTAACACTAGGGCTTTCTTT.

The chain has TRBV19 and TRBJ1-1; perhaps TRBD1 as D (5 bases). Germline V gene lookup returns CDR1 LNHDA and CDR2 SQIVND (reference sequence). V lost 5 bases to trimming and J lost 0 bases, with 13 bases between them. The CDR3 consists of 15 residues. CDR3 sequence reads: CASSRQGGMNTEAFF. The CDR3 DNA reads as TGTGCCAGTAGTCGGCAGGGCGGGATGAACACTGAAGCTTTCTTT.

The chain couples TRBV29-1 to TRBJ2-3; 8 bases agree with TRBD2. CDR1 and CDR2 from the germline V gene are SQVTM and ANQGSEA. The CDR3 length is 12 residues. The junction had 4 bases not matched to a gene; V was cut back by 5 bases and J by 6 bases. CDR3 sequence: CSVTGGLDTQYF. The CDR3 DNA sequence: TGCAGCGTTACGGGGGGGCTGGATACGCAGTATTTT.

V usage is TRBV2 and J usage is TRBJ1-1; D gene ambiguous. This CDR3 region has 14 residues. Germline V gene data show CDR1 as SNHLY and CDR2 as FYNNEI. Trimming shortened V by 2 bases and J by 5 bases, and 12 bases separated the two germline ends. As DNA, the CDR3 is TGTGCCAGCAGTGAAAAGCGTGGATGGACTGAAGCTTTCTTT. Amino acid sequence: CASSEKRGWTEAFF.

The chain recombines TRBV7-2 with TRBJ2-2, with 10 nucleotides matching TRBD2. CDR1 and CDR2 from the germline V gene are SGHTA and FQGNSA. This CDR3 is 17 amino acids long. The junction had 3 bases not matched to a gene; V was cut back by 2 bases and J by 0 bases. This chain's CDR3 is CASSLLAGATNTGELFF. Here the CDR3 DNA reads TGTGCCAGCAGCTTACTAGCGGGGGCTACGAACACCGGGGAGCTGTTTTTT.

This chain connects TRBV6-5 to TRBJ2-1; 11 nucleotides match TRBD2. The CDR3 is 14 amino acids. With V trimmed by 9 bases and J by 7 bases, 8 bases remained unmatched. From germline, CDR1 is MNHEY and CDR2 SVGAGI. The DNA for the CDR3 is TGTGCCAGTATGCTAGCGGGGGGATGGAATGAGCAGTTCTTC. Protein product: CASMLAGGWNEQFF.

The V and J genes are TRBV6-5 and TRBJ1-4; 7 bases align to TRBD1. CDR1 and CDR2 from the germline V gene are MNHEY and SVGAGI. V gave up 8 bases and J gave up 4 bases; unmatched junction bases: 7. The CDR3 length is 14 residues. The CDR3 reads CASGLTGLNEKLFF. CDR3 bases: TGTGCCAGCGGACTGACAGGGCTTAATGAAAAACTGTTTTTT.

The chain recombines TRBV7-9 with TRBJ1-1; perhaps TRBD1 as D (6 bases). The CDR3 consists of 13 residues. The V and J ends lost 3 bases and 7 bases respectively, with 12 bases between them. The germline V gene has CDR1 SEHNR and CDR2 FQNEAQ (reference sequence). The DNA of the CDR3 is TGTGCCAGCAGCTTGGACAGCTTAAATGAAGCTTTCTTT. Its protein product is CASSLDSLNEAFF.

This chain uses TRBV6-1 with TRBJ2-7; 9 bases map to TRBD1. The V gene end was trimmed by 3 bases and the J gene end by 2 bases; junction bases not matched to a gene: 5. Per the germline V gene, CDR1 is MNHNS and CDR2 is SASEGT. The CDR3 covers 15 residues. The CDR3: CASSEGTGKTYEQYF. In DNA, the CDR3 is TGTGCCAGCAGTGAGGGGACAGGGAAGACCTACGAGCAGTACTTC.

The chain is built from TRBV6-5 and TRBJ1-2; 9 positions agree with TRBD1. CDR1 and CDR2 (germline): MNHEY, SVGAGI. The CDR3 totals 13 residues. The V and J ends lost 6 bases and 3 bases, in that order; junction bases with no gene match: 2. This CDR3 reads CASRGQGYYGYTF. In nucleotides, the CDR3 is TGTGCCAGCAGGGGACAGGGCTACTATGGCTACACCTTC.

This clone was counted a single time. The genes are TRBV6-5 and TRBJ1-5; D unresolved. The CDR3 is made up of 13 amino acids. Trimming took off 6 bases at V and 0 bases at J, with 6 bases between the two ends. Germline V gives CDR1 MNHEY, CDR2 SVGAGI. CDR3 sequence reads: CASRGNSNQPQHF. The CDR3, as DNA: TGTGCCAGCAGGGGCAATAGCAATCAGCCCCAGCATTTT.

The chain links TRBV9 to TRBJ2-1, with 8 bases that match TRBD1. Germline CDR1 and CDR2: SGDLS and YYNGEE. The CDR3 has 15 residues. The junction had 7 bases not matched to a gene; V was cut back by 4 bases and J by 4 bases. The CDR3 spells CASSRTGTGYNEQFF. The CDR3 DNA reads as TGTGCCAGCAGCCGTACCGGGACAGGATACAATGAGCAGTTCTTC.

This clone was found once. The V and J genes are TRBV6-1 and TRBJ2-3; D unresolved. Germline V gene sequence: CDR1 MNHNS, CDR2 SASEGT. The CDR3 covers 12 residues. Trimming took 3 bases from V and 4 from J, leaving 5 bases between them. The CDR3 protein is CASSDHADTQYF. CDR3 sequence (DNA): TGTGCCAGCAGTGATCACGCAGATACGCAGTATTTT.

The chain carries TRBV5-1 and TRBJ2-3; 9 bases agree with TRBD2. Losses at the gene ends were 0 bases for V and 5 bases for J; bases not matched to a gene: 7. This CDR3 comprises 16 residues. Germline lookup yields CDR1 SGHRS and CDR2 YFSETQ. CDR3 sequence: CASSLGPRGGVDTQYF. Here the CDR3 DNA reads TGCGCCAGCAGCTTGGGACCGCGGGGGGGCGTAGATACGCAGTATTTT.

The V gene is TRBV5-4, the J gene TRBJ2-7; 7 bases agree with TRBD1. Germline V gives CDR1 SGHNT, CDR2 YYREEE (reference sequence). There are 14 residues in the CDR3. Trimming cost V 6 bases and J 2 bases; bases outside gene matches: 8. The CDR3 sequence is CASKTGLSAYEQYF. The DNA for the CDR3 is TGTGCCAGCAAGACAGGGTTGTCCGCCTACGAGCAGTACTTC.

V usage is TRBV6-5 and J usage is TRBJ2-5; D gene ambiguous. The CDR3 loop spans 13 amino acids. V lost 0 bases, J lost 4 bases, and 6 bases lay in between. Germline lookup yields CDR1 MNHEY and CDR2 SVGAGI. The CDR3, as DNA: TGTGCCAGCAGTTACTCAGGGATAGAGACCCAGTACTTC. Its protein is CASSYSGIETQYF.

This rearrangement joins TRBV28 to TRBJ2-7; D possibly matches TRBD1 or TRBD2 (6 bases each). In germline, CDR1 is MDHEN, CDR2 SYDVKM. The CDR3 has 13 residues. The ends were cut back, 5 bases at V and 4 bases at J, with 12 bases in the middle. Here the CDR3 DNA reads TGTGCCAGCAGTAGGGGGGCCGGGTACGAGCAGTACTTC. This encodes CASSRGAGYEQYF.

This clone occurred once. V gene TRBV19 combines with J gene TRBJ2-5, with 7 bases lining up with TRBD2. The CDR3 totals 13 residues. Germline assignment: CDR1 LNHDA and CDR2 SQIVND (reference sequence). V trimming: 3 bases; J trimming: 5 bases; junction bases outside the gene matches: 3. This CDR3 is CASSMNGGETQYF. CDR3 sequence (DNA): TGTGCCAGTAGTATGAACGGGGGGGAGACCCAGTACTTC.

This chain joins TRBV6-5 and TRBJ2-7; unclear D gene. From germline, CDR1 is MNHEY and CDR2 SVGAGI. V was trimmed by 5 bases and J by 0 bases, leaving 11 bases between them. The CDR3 is made up of 14 amino acids. The CDR3 sequence: CASSTDGPSYEQYF. CDR3 nucleotides: TGTGCCAGCAGTACGGACGGCCCCTCCTACGAGCAGTACTTC.